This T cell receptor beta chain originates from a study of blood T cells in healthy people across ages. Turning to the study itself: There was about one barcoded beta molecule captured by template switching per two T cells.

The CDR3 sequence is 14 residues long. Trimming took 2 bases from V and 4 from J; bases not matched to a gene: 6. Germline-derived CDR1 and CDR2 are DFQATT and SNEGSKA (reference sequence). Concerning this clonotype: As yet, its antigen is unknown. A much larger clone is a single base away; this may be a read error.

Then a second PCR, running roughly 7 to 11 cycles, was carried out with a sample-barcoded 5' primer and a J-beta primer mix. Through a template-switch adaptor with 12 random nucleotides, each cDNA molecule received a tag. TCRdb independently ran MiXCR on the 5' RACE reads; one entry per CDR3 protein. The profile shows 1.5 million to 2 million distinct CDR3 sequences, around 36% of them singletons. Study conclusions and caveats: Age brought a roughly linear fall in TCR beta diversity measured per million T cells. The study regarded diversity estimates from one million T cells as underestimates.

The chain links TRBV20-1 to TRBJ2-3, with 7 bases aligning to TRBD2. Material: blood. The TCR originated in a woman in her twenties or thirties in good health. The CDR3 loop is CSARPRGRADTQYF. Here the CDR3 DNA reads TGCAGTGCTAGACCCCGGGGGAGGGCAGATACGCAGTATTTT.